This T cell receptor (beta chain) was found in a study of T cell repertoires in ileal Crohn's disease. The overall study: Thiopurines (around 10) or anti-TNF agents (approximately 20) were given postoperatively to about half. Regarding the study as a whole: Compared with non-smokers, active smokers at surgery showed more clonal expansions. High-frequency clones were more common in sorted CD8 than CD4 cells.

Produced via immunoSEQ multiplex PCR; TCRdb's table is partial and in-frame only. The data show approximately 17,000 clones, with around nine tenths seen just once and 4.5% to 6% held by the top ten. Regarding this clone: Its antigen is currently unknown.

The sample taken for sequencing was ileal tissue. The clonotype comes from an adult with Crohn's disease.

The CDR3 DNA sequence: TGTGCCAGTAGTATAGATGTTAGCGGGAGGAACACCGGGGAGCTGTTTTTT. Translated: CASSIDVSGRNTGELFF. The chain recombines TRBV19 with TRBJ2-2; TRBD2 agrees at 9 bases. Germline-derived CDR1 and CDR2 are LNHDA and SQIVND (reference sequence). The CDR3 is 17 amino acids. Germline trimming cut 0 bases from V and 1 base from J; bases unmatched to any gene: 3.